These 8 T cell receptor beta chains originate from one sample sequenced in a study of blood T cells in healthy people across ages. Combining a sample-barcoded 5' primer with a J-beta primer mix, a second PCR ran for 7 to 11 cycles. TCRdb processed the 5' RACE reads anew with MiXCR; each CDR3 protein has one entry. Of around 1.1 million distinct CDR3 sequences in the sample, less than 45% were seen once. The sequenced material came from blood. These receptors were collected from a man in his late teens or twenties in good health.

This chain joins TRBV18 and TRBJ2-3, with D possibly being TRBD1 or TRBD2 (5 bases each). The germline V and J ends were trimmed by 6 bases and 2 bases, with 21 bases remaining between them. In germline, CDR1 is KGHSH, CDR2 LQKENI. CDR3 length: 17 amino acids. The CDR3 protein is CASSGQTTGTFTDTQYF. The CDR3 nucleotides read TGTGCCAGCTCCGGACAAACGACGGGGACGTTCACAGATACGCAGTATTTT.

V and J are TRBV7-2 and TRBJ1-1; 7 nucleotides match TRBD1. Germline V CDR1 and CDR2: SGHTA, FQGNSA. The CDR3 sequence is 17 residues long. V was pared by 3 bases and J by 5 bases, with 15 bases of the junction left unmatched. Here the CDR3 DNA reads TGTGCCAGCAGCTTCCCACCGGGAGAGGCAGGGGGAACTGAAGCTTTCTTT. Residues: CASSFPPGEAGGTEAFF. The full variable domain, with the rest looked up from reference TRBV7-2 and TRBJ1-1, is GAGVSQSPSNKVTEKGKDVELRCDPISGHTALYWYRQSLGQGLEFLIYFQGNSAPDKSGLPSDRFSAERTGGSVSTLTIQRTQQEDSAVYLCASSFPPGEAGGTEAFFGQGTRLTVV.

The chain has TRBV5-1 and TRBJ1-1, with D perhaps matching TRBD1 (6 bases). This CDR3 has 11 residues. The V and J ends lost 0 bases and 11 bases respectively, with 8 bases between them. Germline V gives CDR1 SGHRS, CDR2 YFSETQ. CDR3 DNA sequence: TGCGCCAGCAGCTTGGCAGGGGCGGCTTTCTTT. This codes for CASSLAGAAFF.

The rearrangement joins TRBV25-1 to TRBJ1-5; perhaps TRBD1 as D (6 bases). The length of the CDR3 is 14 residues. V was cut by 3 bases and J by 2 bases, with 8 bases left in between. CDR1 is MGHDK, CDR2 SYGVNS, per germline. CDR3 amino acids: CASSDPGGNQPQHF. CDR3 nucleotide sequence: TGTGCCAGCAGTGACCCAGGGGGCAATCAGCCCCAGCATTTT.

J is TRBJ2-1 and V is TRBV28; possibly TRBD1 for D (6 bases). V lost 6 bases to trimming and J lost 9 bases, with 9 bases between them. In germline, CDR1 is MDHEN, CDR2 SYDVKM. The CDR3 has 11 residues. The CDR3 sequence is CASRKQGEQFF. For the CDR3, the DNA is TGTGCCAGCAGAAAACAGGGTGAGCAGTTCTTC.

The CDR3 DNA reads TGTGCCTGGGGTCGGGGGGACTATGGCTACACCTTC. It encodes CAWGRGDYGYTF. This rearrangement joins TRBV30 to TRBJ1-2; a possible D gene is TRBD1 (5 bases). V was cut by 5 bases and J by 3 bases, with 10 bases left in between. The germline V gene has CDR1 GTSNPN and CDR2 SVGIG (reference sequence). CDR3 length: 12 residues.

As concerns this clonotype: With a much larger clone just one base away, this may be a read error. V gene TRBV29-1 combines with J gene TRBJ2-3; possibly TRBD2 for D (6 bases). Germline lookup yields CDR1 SQVTM and CDR2 ANQGSEA. V was clipped by 7 bases and J by 3 bases, with 14 bases between them. The CDR3 sequence is 13 residues long. The CDR3 region has the DNA TGCAGCGCCCGCGGGGAGCCGACAGATACGCAGTATTTT. Its translation is CSARGEPTDTQYF.

The gene calls are TRBV4-1 and TRBJ1-5; D remains unclear. Per germline, CDR1 MGHRA and CDR2 YSYEKL. The CDR3 is made up of 15 amino acids. Trimming stripped 1 base from V and 4 bases from J, with 11 bases between. This CDR3 reads CASSQGPGVNQPQHF. CDR3 bases: TGCGCCAGCAGCCAAGGTCCAGGAGTGAATCAGCCCCAGCATTTT.